The clone carrying this TCR beta chain was seen only a few times. The data stem from a study of blood T cell repertoires in COVID-19. Study overall: Specimens from acute and convalescent COVID-19 originated in the United States, Italy and Spain.

The authors' processing: Reference gene primer amplification yielded estimated nucleated cell counts. The protocol was immunoSEQ multiplex PCR, while the TCRdb copy is restricted to in-frame clones and leaves out a portion. The V and J calls and clone size were taken over from that table, and D and trimming were inferred from the DNA. The sample shows about 88,000 clones, about 85% of them seen only once. Trimming took off 6 bases at V and 2 bases at J, with 17 bases between the two ends. Germline V gives CDR1 MNHEY, CDR2 SVGEGT. The CDR3 spans 16 residues. This chain links TRBV6-2 or TRBV6-3 with TRBJ1-3; D may be TRBD1 (6 bases). This receptor was identified in a male donor with acute or convalescent COVID-19. The sequenced material came from peripheral blood. Here the CDR3 DNA reads TGTGCCAGCAGCCCTCGGGGGGGGCTCACTGGAAACACCATATATTTT. As protein: CASSPRGGLTGNTIYF.